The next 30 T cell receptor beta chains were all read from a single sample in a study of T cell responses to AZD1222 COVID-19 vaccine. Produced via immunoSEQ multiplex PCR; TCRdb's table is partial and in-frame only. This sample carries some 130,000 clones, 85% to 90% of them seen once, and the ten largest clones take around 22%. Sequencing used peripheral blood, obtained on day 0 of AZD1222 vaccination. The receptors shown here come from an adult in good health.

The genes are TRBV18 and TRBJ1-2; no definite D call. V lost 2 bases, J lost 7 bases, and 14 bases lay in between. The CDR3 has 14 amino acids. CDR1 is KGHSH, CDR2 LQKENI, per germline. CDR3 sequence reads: CASSPENGEFGYTF. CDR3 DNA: TGTGCCAGCTCACCAGAGAACGGCGAGTTTGGCTACACCTTC.

CDR3: CASSPQMGSPNTGELFF. DNA for the CDR3: TGTGCCAGCTCACCTCAGATGGGGTCCCCGAACACCGGGGAGCTGTTTTTT. The chain has TRBV18 and TRBJ2-2; D unresolved. V lost 3 bases and J 0 bases, leaving 14 bases between the germline ends. CDR1 and CDR2 from the germline V gene are KGHSH and LQKENI. The CDR3 covers 17 residues.

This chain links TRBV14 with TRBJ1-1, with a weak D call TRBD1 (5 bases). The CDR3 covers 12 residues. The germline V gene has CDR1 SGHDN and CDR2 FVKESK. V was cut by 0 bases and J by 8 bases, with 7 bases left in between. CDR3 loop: CASSQEWGEAFF. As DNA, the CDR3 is TGTGCCAGCAGCCAAGAGTGGGGGGAAGCTTTCTTT.

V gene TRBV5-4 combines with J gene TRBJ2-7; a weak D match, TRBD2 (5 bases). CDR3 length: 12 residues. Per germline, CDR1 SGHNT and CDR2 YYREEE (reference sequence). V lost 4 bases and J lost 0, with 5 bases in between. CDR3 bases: TGTGCCAGCAGCCGGGACTCCTACGAGCAGTACTTC. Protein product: CASSRDSYEQYF.

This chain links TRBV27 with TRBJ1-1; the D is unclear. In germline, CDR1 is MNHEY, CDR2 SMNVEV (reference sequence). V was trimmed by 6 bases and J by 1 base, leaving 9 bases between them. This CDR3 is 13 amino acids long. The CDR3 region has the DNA TGTGCCAGCAGCTGGTCAGGGAACACTGAAGCTTTCTTT. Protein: CASSWSGNTEAFF.

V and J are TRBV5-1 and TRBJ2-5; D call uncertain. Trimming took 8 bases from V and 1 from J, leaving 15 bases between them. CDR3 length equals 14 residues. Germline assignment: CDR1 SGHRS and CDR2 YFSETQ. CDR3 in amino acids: CASTTGMTQETQYF. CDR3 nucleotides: TGCGCCAGTACCACCGGTATGACCCAAGAGACCCAGTACTTC.

The CDR3 DNA follows: TGTGCCAGCAGCTTCAAGGGCCACGCCTACGAGCAGTACTTC. Translated, it gives CASSFKGHAYEQYF. The V call is TRBV5-6, the J call TRBJ2-7; unclear D gene. The CDR3 spans 14 residues. V lost 2 bases, J lost 2 bases, and 11 bases lay in between. CDR1 is SGHDT, CDR2 YYEEEE, per germline. The full variable domain, its missing parts supplied by reference TRBV5-6 and TRBJ2-7, is DAGVTQSPTHLIKTRGQQVTLRCSPKSGHDTVSWYQQALGQGPQFIFQYYEEEERQRGNFPDRFSGHQFPNYSSELNVNALLLGDSALYLCASSFKGHAYEQYFGPGTRLTVT.

For the CDR3, the DNA is TGTGCCAGCAGTTTCCGAGCCCCACGCGATCAGCCCCAGCATTTT. It encodes CASSFRAPRDQPQHF. V is TRBV27 and J is TRBJ1-5; no definite D call. The CDR3 runs to 15 residues. Germline values: CDR1 MNHEY, CDR2 SMNVEV (reference sequence). The V and J ends lost 3 bases and 5 bases respectively, with 14 bases between them.

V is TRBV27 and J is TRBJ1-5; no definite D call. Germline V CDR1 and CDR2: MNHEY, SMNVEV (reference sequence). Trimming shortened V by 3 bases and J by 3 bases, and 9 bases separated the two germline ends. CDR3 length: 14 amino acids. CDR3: CASSLRQNNQPQHF. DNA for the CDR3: TGTGCCAGCAGTTTGAGGCAGAACAATCAGCCCCAGCATTTT.

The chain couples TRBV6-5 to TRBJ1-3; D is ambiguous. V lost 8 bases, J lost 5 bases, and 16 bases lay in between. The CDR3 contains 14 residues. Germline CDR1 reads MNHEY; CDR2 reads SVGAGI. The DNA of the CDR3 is TGTGCCAGCGCCGAGGGAACTGTTAGAAACACCATATATTTT. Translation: CASAEGTVRNTIYF.

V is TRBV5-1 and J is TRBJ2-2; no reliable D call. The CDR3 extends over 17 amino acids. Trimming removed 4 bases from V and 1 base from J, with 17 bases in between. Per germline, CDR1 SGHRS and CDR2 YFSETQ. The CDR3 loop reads CASSPDALRLNTGELFF. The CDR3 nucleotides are TGCGCCAGCAGCCCCGATGCGCTGCGGTTGAACACCGGGGAGCTGTTTTTT.

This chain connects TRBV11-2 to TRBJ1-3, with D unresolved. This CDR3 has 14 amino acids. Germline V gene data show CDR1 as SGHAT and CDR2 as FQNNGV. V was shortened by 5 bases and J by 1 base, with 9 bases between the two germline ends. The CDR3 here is CASSQLRSGNTIYF. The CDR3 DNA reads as TGTGCCAGCAGCCAACTAAGGTCTGGAAACACCATATATTTT.

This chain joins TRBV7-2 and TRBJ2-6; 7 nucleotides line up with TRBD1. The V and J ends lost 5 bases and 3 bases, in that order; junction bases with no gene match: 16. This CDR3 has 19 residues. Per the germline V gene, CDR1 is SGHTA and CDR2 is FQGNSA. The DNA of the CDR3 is TGTGCCAGCAGCCCGCGGACAGGCCTCCTCTCTCGTGGGGCCAACGTCCTGACTTTC. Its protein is CASSPRTGLLSRGANVLTF.

CDR3 DNA: TGTGCCAGCAGCCAAGTATACCGAGCGGGACAGCCCTACGAGCAGTACTTC. The encoded protein is CASSQVYRAGQPYEQYF. V gene TRBV3-1 (or the pseudogene TRBV3-2) combines with J gene TRBJ2-7; D possibly uses TRBD1 or TRBD2 (7 bases each). The CDR3 has 17 residues. Trimming stripped 1 base from V and 2 bases from J, with 18 bases between. Germline CDR1 reads LGHDT; CDR2 reads YNNKEL (reference sequence).

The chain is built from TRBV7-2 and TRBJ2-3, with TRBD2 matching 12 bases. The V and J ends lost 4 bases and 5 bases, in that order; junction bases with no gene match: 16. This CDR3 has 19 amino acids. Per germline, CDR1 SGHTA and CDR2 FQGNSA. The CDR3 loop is CASSSTTSGGGGSRDTQYF. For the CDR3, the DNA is TGTGCCAGCAGCTCGACGACTAGCGGGGGAGGTGGATCGAGAGATACGCAGTATTTT.

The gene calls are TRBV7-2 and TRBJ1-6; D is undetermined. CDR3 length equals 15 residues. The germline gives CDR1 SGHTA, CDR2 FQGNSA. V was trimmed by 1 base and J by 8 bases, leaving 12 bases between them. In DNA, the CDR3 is TGTGCCAGCAGCTTAGTGACGGCCCGTGATTCACCCCTCCACTTT. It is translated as CASSLVTARDSPLHF.

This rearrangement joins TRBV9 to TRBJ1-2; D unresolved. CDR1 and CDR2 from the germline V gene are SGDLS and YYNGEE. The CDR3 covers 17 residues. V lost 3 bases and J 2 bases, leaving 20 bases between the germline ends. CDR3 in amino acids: CASSDTSGNGINYGYTF. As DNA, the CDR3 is TGTGCCAGCAGCGACACGTCCGGGAATGGTATCAACTATGGCTACACCTTC.

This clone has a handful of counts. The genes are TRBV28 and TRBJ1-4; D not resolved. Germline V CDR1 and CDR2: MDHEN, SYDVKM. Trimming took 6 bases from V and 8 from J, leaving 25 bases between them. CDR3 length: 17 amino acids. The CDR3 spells CASRTTFTRAGWEKLFF. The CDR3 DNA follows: TGTGCCAGCAGAACCACCTTTACAAGGGCGGGTTGGGAAAAACTGTTTTTT.

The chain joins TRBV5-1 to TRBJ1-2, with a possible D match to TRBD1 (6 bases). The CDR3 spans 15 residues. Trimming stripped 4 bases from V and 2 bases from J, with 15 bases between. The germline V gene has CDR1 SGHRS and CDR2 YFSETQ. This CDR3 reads CASSLGTLPNYGYTF. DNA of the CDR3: TGCGCCAGCAGCCTCGGGACATTGCCCAACTATGGCTACACCTTC.

The CDR3 sequence is CASSSLTGIIRGLKDTQYF. The CDR3 nucleotides are TGTGCCAGCAGCTCCCTCACAGGGATAATCAGGGGGCTTAAGGATACGCAGTATTTT. The J gene is TRBJ2-3, the V gene TRBV7-2, with 8 bases aligning to TRBD1. The V segment lost 4 bases and the J segment 6 bases; nucleotides outside the gene matches: 21. The CDR3 has 19 residues. Germline V gene sequence: CDR1 SGHTA, CDR2 FQGNSA. Complete variable domain (other parts from reference TRBV7-2 and TRBJ2-3): GAGVSQSPSNKVTEKGKDVELRCDPISGHTALYWYRQSLGQGLEFLIYFQGNSAPDKSGLPSDRFSAERTGGSVSTLTIQRTQQEDSAVYLCASSSLTGIIRGLKDTQYFGPGTRLTVL.

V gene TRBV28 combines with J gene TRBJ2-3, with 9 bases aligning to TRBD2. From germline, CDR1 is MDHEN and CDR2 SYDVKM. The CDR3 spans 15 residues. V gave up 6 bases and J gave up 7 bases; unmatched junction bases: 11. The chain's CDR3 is CASSLGAGGPNTQYF. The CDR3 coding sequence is TGTGCCAGCAGCCTGGGGGCGGGGGGGCCAAATACGCAGTATTTT.

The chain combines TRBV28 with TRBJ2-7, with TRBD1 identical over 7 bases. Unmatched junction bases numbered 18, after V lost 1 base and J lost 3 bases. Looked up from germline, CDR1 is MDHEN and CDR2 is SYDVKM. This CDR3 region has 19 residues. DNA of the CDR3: TGTGCCAGCAGTTTATCCTTTTTATTAGGGGGCCCTACTCACTACGAGCAGTACTTC. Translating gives CASSLSFLLGGPTHYEQYF.

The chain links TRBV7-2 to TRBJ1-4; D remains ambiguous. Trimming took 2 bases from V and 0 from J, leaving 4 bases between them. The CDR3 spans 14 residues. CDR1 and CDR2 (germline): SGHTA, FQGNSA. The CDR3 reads CASSLFSTNEKLFF. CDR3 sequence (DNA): TGTGCCAGCAGCTTATTCTCAACTAATGAAAAACTGTTTTTT.

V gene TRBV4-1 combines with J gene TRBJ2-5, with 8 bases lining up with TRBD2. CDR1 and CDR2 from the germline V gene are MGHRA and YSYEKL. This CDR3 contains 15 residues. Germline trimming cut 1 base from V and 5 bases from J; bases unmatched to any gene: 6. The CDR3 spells CASSQASGGGETQYF. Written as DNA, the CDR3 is TGCGCCAGCAGCCAAGCCAGCGGGGGTGGGGAGACCCAGTACTTC.

This CDR3 is CASSPTGGEVNSPLHF. CDR3 in DNA: TGTGCCAGCAGCCCAACAGGGGGCGAAGTTAATTCACCCCTCCACTTT. The chain is built from TRBV9 and TRBJ1-6, with 9 bases lining up with TRBD1. The CDR3 totals 16 residues. Germline trimming cut 4 bases from V and 6 bases from J; bases unmatched to any gene: 8. In germline, CDR1 is SGDLS, CDR2 YYNGEE.

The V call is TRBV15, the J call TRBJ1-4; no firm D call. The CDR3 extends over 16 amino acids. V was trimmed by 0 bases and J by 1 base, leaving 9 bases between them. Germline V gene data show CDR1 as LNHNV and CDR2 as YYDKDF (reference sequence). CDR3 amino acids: CATSRDRPITNEKLFF. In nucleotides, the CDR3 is TGTGCCACCAGCAGAGATCGGCCCATAACTAATGAAAAACTGTTTTTT.

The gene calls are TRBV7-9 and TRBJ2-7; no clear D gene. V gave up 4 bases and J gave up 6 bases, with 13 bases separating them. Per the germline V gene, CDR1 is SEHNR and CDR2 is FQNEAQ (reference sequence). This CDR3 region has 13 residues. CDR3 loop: CASSSMKTLEQYF. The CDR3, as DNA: TGTGCCAGCAGCTCGATGAAGACTCTCGAGCAGTACTTC. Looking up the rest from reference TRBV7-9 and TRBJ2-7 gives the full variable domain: DTGVSQNPRHKITKRGQNVTFRCDPISEHNRLYWYRQTLGQGPEFLTYFQNEAQLEKSRLLSDRFSAERPKGSFSTLEIQRTEQGDSAMYLCASSSMKTLEQYFGPGTRLTVT.

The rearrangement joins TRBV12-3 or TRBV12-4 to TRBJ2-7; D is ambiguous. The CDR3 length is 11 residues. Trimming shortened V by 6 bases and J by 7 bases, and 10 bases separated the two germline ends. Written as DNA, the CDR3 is TGTGCCAGCAGGGCTATGGGGGAGCAGTACTTC. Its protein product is CASRAMGEQYF.

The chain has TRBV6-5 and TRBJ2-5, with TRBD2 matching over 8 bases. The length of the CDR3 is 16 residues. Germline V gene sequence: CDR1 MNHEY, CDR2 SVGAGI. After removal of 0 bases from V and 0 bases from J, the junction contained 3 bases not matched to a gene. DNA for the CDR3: TGTGCCAGCAGTTACTCTTCTAGCGGGTACCAAGAGACCCAGTACTTC. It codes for CASSYSSSGYQETQYF.

CDR3 sequence (DNA): TGTGCCAGCAGCTTAAACACTGAAGCTTTCTTT. As protein: CASSLNTEAFF. The chain recombines TRBV11-2 with TRBJ1-1; no definite D call. V was clipped by 2 bases and J by 2 bases, with 0 bases between them. The germline V gene encodes CDR1 SGHAT and CDR2 FQNNGV. CDR3 length: 11 amino acids.